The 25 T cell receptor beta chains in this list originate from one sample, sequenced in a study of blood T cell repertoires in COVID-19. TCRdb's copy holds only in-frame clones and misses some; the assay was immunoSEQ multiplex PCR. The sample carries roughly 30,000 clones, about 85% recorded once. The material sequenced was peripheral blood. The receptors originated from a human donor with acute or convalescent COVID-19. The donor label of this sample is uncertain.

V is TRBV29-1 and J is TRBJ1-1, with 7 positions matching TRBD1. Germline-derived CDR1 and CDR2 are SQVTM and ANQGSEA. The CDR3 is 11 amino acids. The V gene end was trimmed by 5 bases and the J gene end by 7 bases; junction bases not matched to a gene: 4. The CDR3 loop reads CSVQGGYEAFF. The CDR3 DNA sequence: TGCAGCGTTCAGGGGGGATATGAAGCTTTCTTT.

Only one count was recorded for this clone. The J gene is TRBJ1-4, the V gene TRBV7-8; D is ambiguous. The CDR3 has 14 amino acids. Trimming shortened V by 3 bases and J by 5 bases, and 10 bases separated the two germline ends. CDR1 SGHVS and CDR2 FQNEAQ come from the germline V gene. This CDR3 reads CASSFARRNEKLFF. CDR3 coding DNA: TGTGCCAGCAGCTTCGCCAGGAGGAATGAAAAACTGTTTTTT.

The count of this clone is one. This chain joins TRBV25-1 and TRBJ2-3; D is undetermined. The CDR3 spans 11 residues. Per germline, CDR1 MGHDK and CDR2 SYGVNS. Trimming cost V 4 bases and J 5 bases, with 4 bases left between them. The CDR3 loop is CASSGQDTQYF. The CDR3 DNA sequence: TGTGCCAGCAGTGGTCAAGATACGCAGTATTTT.

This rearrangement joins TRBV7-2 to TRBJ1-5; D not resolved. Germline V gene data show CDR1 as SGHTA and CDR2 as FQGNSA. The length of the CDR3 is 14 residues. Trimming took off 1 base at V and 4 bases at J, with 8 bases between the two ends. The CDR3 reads CASSLERGNQPQHF. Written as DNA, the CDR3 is TGTGCCAGCAGCTTAGAACGAGGTAATCAGCCCCAGCATTTT.

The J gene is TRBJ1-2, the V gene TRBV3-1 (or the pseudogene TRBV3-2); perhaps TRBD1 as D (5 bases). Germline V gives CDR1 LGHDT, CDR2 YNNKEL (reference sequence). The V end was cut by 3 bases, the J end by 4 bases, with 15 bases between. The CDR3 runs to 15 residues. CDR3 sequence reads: CASSHDRAFVYGYTF. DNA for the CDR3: TGTGCCAGCAGCCACGACAGAGCATTCGTCTATGGCTACACCTTC.

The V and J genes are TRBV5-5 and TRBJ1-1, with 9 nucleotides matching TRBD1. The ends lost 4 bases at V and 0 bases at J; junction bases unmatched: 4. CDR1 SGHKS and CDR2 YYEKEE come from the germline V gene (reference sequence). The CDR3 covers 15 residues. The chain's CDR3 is CASSGGTGMNTEAFF. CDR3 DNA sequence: TGTGCCAGCAGCGGAGGGACAGGGATGAACACTGAAGCTTTCTTT.

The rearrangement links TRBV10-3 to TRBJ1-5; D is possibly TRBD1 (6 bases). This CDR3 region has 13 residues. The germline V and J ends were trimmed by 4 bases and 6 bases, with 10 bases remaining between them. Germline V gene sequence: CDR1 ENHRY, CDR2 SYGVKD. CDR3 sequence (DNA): TGTGCCATCAGTGCAGGGGACGGTCAGCCCCAGCATTTT. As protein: CAISAGDGQPQHF.

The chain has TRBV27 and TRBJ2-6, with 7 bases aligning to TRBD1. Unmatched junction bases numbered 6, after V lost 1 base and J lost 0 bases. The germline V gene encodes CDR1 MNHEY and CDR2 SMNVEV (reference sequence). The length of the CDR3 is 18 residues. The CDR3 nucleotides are TGTGCCAGCAGTTTATTGGGCAGGGGGAGCTCTGGGGCCAACGTCCTGACTTTC. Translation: CASSLLGRGSSGANVLTF.

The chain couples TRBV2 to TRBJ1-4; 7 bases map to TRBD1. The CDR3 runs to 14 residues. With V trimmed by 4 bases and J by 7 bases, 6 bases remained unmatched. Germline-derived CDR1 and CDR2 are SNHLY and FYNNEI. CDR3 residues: CASSATGSREKLFF. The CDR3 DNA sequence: TGTGCCAGCAGTGCGACAGGGAGTCGTGAAAAACTGTTTTTT.

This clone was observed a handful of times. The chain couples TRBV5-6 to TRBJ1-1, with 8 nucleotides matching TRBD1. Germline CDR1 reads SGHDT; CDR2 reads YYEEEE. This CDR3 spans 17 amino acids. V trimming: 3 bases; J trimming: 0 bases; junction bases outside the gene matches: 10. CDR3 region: CASSYTGGAYMNTEAFF. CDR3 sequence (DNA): TGTGCCAGCAGCTATACAGGGGGGGCCTATATGAACACTGAAGCTTTCTTT.

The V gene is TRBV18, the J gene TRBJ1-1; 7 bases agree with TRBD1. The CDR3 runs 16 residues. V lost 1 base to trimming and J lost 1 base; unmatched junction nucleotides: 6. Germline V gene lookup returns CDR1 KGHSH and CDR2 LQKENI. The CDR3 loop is CASSPRIRQGNTEAFF. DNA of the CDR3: TGTGCCAGCTCACCACGGATTAGACAGGGGAACACTGAAGCTTTCTTT.

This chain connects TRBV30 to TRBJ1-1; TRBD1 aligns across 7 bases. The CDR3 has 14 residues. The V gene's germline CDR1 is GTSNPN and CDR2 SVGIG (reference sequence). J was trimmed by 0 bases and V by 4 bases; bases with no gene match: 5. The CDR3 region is CAWNRGQLNTEAFF. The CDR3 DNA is TGTGCCTGGAATCGGGGACAGCTGAACACTGAAGCTTTCTTT.

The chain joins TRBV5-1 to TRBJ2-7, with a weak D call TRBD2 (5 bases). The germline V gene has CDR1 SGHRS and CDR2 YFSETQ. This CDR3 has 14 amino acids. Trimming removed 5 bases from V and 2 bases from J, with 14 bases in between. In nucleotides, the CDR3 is TGCGCCAGCAGAAAACTCGAGGGCACCTACGAGCAGTACTTC. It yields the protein CASRKLEGTYEQYF. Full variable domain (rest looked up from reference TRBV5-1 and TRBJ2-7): KAGVTQTPRYLIKTRGQQVTLSCSPISGHRSVSWYQQTPGQGLQFLFEYFSETQRNKGNFPGRFSGRQFSNSRSEMNVSTLELGDSALYLCASRKLEGTYEQYFGPGTRLTVT.

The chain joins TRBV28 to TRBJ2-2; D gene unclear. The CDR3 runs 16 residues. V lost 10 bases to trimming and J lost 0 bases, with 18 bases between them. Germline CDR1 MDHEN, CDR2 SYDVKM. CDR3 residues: CAISPLYTTNTGELFF. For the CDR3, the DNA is TGTGCCATCTCACCCTTATACACCACGAACACCGGGGAGCTGTTTTTT.

CDR3 amino acids: CASSLPGFNYGYTF. The CDR3 bases are TGTGCCAGCAGTTTACCCGGGTTTAACTATGGCTACACCTTC. The chain combines TRBV28 with TRBJ1-2; no clear D. Between the trimmed V and J ends, which lost 2 bases and 1 base, there was a span of 8 bases. The CDR3 runs to 14 residues. Looked up from germline, CDR1 is MDHEN and CDR2 is SYDVKM.

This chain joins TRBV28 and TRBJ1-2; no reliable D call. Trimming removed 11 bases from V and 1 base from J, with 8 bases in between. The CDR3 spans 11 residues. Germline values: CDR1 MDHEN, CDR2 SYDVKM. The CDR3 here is CAAGNNYGYTF. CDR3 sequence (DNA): TGTGCCGCGGGGAATAACTATGGCTACACCTTC.

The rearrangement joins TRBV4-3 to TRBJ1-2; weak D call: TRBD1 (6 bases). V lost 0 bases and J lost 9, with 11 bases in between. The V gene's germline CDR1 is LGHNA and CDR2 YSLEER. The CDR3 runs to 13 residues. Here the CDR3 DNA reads TGCGCCAGCAGCCAAGAAGAGGGGGTGCGCTACACCTTC. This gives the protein CASSQEEGVRYTF.

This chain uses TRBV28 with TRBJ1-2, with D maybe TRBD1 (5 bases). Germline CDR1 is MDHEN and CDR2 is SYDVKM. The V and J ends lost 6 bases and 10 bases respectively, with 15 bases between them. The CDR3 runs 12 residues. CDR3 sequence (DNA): TGTGCCAGCAGCCCCATTAAGGGGCACTACACCTTC. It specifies CASSPIKGHYTF.

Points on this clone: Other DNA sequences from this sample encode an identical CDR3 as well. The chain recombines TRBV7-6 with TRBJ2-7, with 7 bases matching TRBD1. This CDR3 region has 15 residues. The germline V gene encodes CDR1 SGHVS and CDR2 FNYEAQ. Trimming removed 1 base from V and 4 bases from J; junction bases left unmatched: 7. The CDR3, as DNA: TGTGCCAGCAGCTTAGAGACAGGGAAGAGGTACGAGCAGTACTTC. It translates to CASSLETGKRYEQYF. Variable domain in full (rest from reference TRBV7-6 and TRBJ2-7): GAGVSQSPRYKVTKRGQDVALRCDPISGHVSLYWYRQALGQGPEFLTYFNYEAQQDKSGLPNDRFSAERPEGSISTLTIQRTEQRDSAMYRCASSLETGKRYEQYFGPGTRLTVT.

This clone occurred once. CDR3 protein: CASRPQGINYGYTF. The CDR3 bases are TGTGCCAGCAGGCCACAGGGGATTAACTATGGCTACACCTTC. The V and J genes are TRBV6-5 and TRBJ1-2; 7 bases match TRBD1. The V gene end was trimmed by 6 bases and the J gene end by 1 base; junction bases not matched to a gene: 5. The germline gives CDR1 MNHEY, CDR2 SVGAGI. There are 14 residues in the CDR3.

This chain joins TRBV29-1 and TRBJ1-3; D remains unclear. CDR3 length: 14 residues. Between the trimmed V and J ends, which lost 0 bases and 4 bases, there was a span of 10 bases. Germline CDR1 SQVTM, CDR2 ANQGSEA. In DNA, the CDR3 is TGCAGCGTTGAAGATAGTACAGCCGGAAACACCATATATTTT. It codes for CSVEDSTAGNTIYF.

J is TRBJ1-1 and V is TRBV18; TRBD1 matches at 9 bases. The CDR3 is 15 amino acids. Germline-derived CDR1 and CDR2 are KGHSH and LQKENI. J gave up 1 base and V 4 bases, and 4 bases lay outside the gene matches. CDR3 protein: CASSLRTGANTEAFF. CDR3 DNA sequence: TGTGCCAGCTCACTCCGGACAGGGGCGAACACTGAAGCTTTCTTT.

The CDR3 sequence: CASSLDSSFNEQYF. CDR3 bases: TGCGCCAGCAGCCTTGACAGCTCCTTCAACGAGCAGTACTTC. The chain employs TRBV5-1 and TRBJ2-7; D possibly corresponds to TRBD1 (5 bases). Between the trimmed V and J ends, which lost 4 bases and 5 bases, there was a span of 16 bases. CDR3 length: 14 residues. Germline assignment: CDR1 SGHRS and CDR2 YFSETQ.

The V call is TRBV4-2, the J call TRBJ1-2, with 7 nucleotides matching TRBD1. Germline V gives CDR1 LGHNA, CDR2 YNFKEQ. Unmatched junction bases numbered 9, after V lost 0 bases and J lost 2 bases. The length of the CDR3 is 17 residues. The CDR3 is CASSQDRSGGINYGYTF. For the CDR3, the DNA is TGTGCCAGCAGCCAAGATAGGTCAGGGGGGATAAACTATGGCTACACCTTC.

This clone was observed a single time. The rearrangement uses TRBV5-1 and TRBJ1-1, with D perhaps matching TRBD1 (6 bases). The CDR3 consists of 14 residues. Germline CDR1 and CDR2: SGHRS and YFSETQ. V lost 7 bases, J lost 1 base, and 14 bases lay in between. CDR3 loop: CASQPSRGNTEAFF. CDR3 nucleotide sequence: TGCGCCAGCCAACCCTCCAGGGGGAACACTGAAGCTTTCTTT.